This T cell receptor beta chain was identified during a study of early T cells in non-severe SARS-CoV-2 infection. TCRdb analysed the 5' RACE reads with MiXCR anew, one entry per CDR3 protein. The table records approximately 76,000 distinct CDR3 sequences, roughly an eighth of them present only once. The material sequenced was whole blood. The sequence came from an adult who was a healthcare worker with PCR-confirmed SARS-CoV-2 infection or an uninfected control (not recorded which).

CDR3 DNA: TGCAGCGTTGAAGGCACTACTGACGATACGCAGTATTTT. Residues: CSVEGTTDDTQYF. The J gene is TRBJ2-3, the V gene TRBV29-1; no reliable D call. The CDR3 spans 13 residues. V lost 1 base, J lost 6 bases, and 11 bases lay in between. The germline V gene has CDR1 SQVTM and CDR2 ANQGSEA.